This T cell receptor (beta chain) was sequenced during a study of T cells in Graves' hyperthyroidism and ophthalmopathy (dated by TCRdb to about 2019). A note on the overall study: Peripheral blood samples were taken at the time of initial diagnosis, prior to any treatment. The study also compared thyroid tissue and blood T-cell repertoires from more than five Graves' hyperthyroidism patients. After sampling, hyperthyroidism patients received methimazole starting at 30 mg daily, and ophthalmopathy patients received high-dose intravenous methylprednisolone. The paper reports TCR Vbeta CDR3 sequencing of some 140 peripheral blood samples: 40 or so ophthalmopathy, fewer than 85 hyperthyroidism and about 17 progressor patients. The roughly 90 discovery patients were divided at random into training and test sets in a 7:3 ratio. Prospective prediction of ophthalmopathy was tested in an independent validation cohort of approximately 18 hyperthyroidism patients and 15 to 17 patients who later progressed to ophthalmopathy. TCR V-J signatures able to tell the groups apart were searched for in a discovery cohort of 95 or so patients, of whom roughly 42 had Graves' ophthalmopathy and under 65 had stable Graves' hyperthyroidism.

Ophthalmopathy patients had moderately to severely active disease, Clinical Activity Score of at least 3, NOSPECS grade of at least 4, and duration under 3 months. Exclusion was applied to patients with uncontrolled infections, other autoimmune diseases, pregnancy or lactation. Clinical symptoms, serum thyroxine and TRAb, thyroid ultrasound, and orbital computed tomography formed the basis for the diagnoses. PBMCs were isolated from more than 8 ml of fresh peripheral blood by Ficoll-Paque density gradient centrifugation. Total RNA was extracted with Trizol reagent, and quality was checked on an Agilent 2100 Bioanalyzer. What the authors observed across the whole study: Most expanded thyroid clonotypes (frequency above 0.001) were also detected in blood, suggesting blood repertoires may reflect thyroid immune responses. In validation, the model predicted progression to ophthalmopathy a median of about 6.8 months before onset, with 65% to 71% sensitivity and 72.22% specificity. Ophthalmopathy was separated from stable hyperthyroidism by a 13 V-J signature model, with approximately 89% sensitivity and approximately 81% specificity obtained in cross-validation and 80%/75% obtained in testing. Sample size was not statistically predetermined, and investigators were not blinded to group allocation.

Regarding this clonotype: Which antigen it targets is not known. The record has no base qualities; no much larger clone is one base away.

From the germline V gene (reference sequence), CDR1 is LGHDT and CDR2 is YNNKEL. There are 13 amino acids in the CDR3, from cysteine to phenylalanine inclusive. Here the CDR3 DNA is all that survives: 39 bases in frame from base 1. Trimming costs V 2 bases and J 6 bases, and their ends lie 5 bases apart. The TCR beta CDR3 regions were amplified from RNA transcripts. For the first round of RT-PCR on the TCR CDR3, the HTBI primer set was used together with the Qiagen OneStep RT-PCR kit. Libraries were constructed in a second round of multiplex PCR, after which size selection and purification were performed. The libraries were sequenced on an Illumina HiSeq2000 using paired-end 100 bp reads. Concerning the study's data processing: SOAPnuke was used to process the raw data, with reads discarded if the reads contained adapters or uncalled bases, had a mean Phred below 15, or lacked an exact constant-primer or identifier match. High-quality paired reads were merged with COPE v1.2.5, and unique nucleotide sequences were defined as clonotypes. Clonotypes were aligned to IMGT TRBV, TRBD and TRBJ reference segments using MiTCR v1.1. Analysis was restricted to V-J combinations with a frequency above 0.0001, which covered about 99% of repertoires. The TCS score was defined as the ratio of F50 (clonal expansion) to E x V (chaos), calculated using BLOSUM62-based TCRdist between CDR3 peptides within each V-J. Welch's t-statistics and random forest reduced roughly 530 V-J features to roughly 13, which were used in a naive Bayes classifier (R e1071). TCRdb applied fastp at Q25 and MiXCR to the public reads, then kept only in-frame beta chains. Each CDR3 protein gets just one entry, which takes the most common genes and DNA from the rows behind it. These V and J calls rely on TCRdb rather than the paper's analysis. The sample has some 530,000 distinct CDR3 sequences on record, about 22% of them singletons. Together, the top ten hold around 47% of the sample.

The clonotype comes from a woman between 65 and 79 years old with Graves' ophthalmopathy. The chain is assembled from TRBV3-1 and TRBJ1-6; a confident D gene designation cannot be given. Sequencing was done on a sample of blood. The CDR3 reads as follows: CASSQRTNSPLHF. The bases are TGTGCCAGCAGCCAAAGGACTAATTCACCCCTCCACTTT.